Reported below is one T cell receptor beta chain. Its antigen is as yet unknown. TCRdb keeps only in-frame clones here, not all; method: immunoSEQ multiplex PCR. The repertoire includes more than 70,000 clones, about 92% of them detected once, and around 4% sits in the top ten. Germline V CDR1 and CDR2: PRHDT, FYEKMQ (reference sequence). V was pared by 2 bases and J by 4 bases, with 14 bases between. This CDR3 has 16 residues. The data derive from a study of T cell responses to AZD1222 COVID-19 vaccine. Study-wide results and limits: The study identified only five to seven AZD1222 recipients as seropositive at baseline. After two AZD1222 doses, spike-specific TCR breadth and depth rose versus day 0. Repertoire samples came only from after the peak T cell response.

Specimen: peripheral blood, collected on day 0 of AZD1222 vaccination. The source of this sequence is an adult in good health. The V and J genes are TRBV13 and TRBJ1-4; D is possibly TRBD1 (5 bases). The CDR3 nucleotides read TGTGCCAGCAGCTTAAAGGGCGGGGACGGTAATGAAAAACTGTTTTTT. This gives the protein CASSLKGGDGNEKLFF.